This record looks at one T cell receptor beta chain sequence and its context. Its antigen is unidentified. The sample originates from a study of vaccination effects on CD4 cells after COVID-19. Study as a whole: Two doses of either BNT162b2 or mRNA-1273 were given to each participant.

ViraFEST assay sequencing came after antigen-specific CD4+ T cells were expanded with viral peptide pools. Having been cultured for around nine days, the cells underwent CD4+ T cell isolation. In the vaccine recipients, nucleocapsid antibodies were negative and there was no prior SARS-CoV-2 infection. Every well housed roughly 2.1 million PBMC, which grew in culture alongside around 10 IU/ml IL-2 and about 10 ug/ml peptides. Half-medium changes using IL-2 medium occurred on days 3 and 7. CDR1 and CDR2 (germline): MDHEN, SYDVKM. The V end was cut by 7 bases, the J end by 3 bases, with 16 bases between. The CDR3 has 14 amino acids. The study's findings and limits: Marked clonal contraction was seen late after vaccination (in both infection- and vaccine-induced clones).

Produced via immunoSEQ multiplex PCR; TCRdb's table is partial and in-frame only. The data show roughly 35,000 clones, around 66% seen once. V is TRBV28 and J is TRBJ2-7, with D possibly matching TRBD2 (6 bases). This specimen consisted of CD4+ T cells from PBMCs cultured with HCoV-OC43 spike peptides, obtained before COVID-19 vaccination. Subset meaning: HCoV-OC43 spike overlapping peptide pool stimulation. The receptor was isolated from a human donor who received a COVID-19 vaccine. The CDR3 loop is CASNSGSFFYEQYF. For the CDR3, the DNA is TGTGCCAGCAATTCCGGGAGCTTTTTCTACGAGCAGTACTTC. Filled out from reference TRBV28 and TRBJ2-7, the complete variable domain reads DVKVTQSSRYLVKRTGEKVFLECVQDMDHENMFWYRQDPGLGLRLIYFSYDVKMKEKGDIPEGYSVSREKKERFSLILESASTNQTSMYLCASNSGSFFYEQYFGPGTRLTVT.